This T cell receptor beta chain was identified in a study of cytomegalovirus exposure and HLA in healthy donors (dated by TCRdb to the late 2010s). Background for the entire study: An earlier analysis of approximately 640 of the donors reported more than 250 Gb of sequence data and 117 million unique TCR beta sequences from 190 million or so T cells. About 300 gigabases of sequencing data and around 90 million unique TCR sequences made up an early release that covered approximately 700 HLA-typed donors. Among the roughly 400 genotyped donors, approximately 77% belonged to the genetic ancestry cluster associated with self-reported Caucasian donors. The study was designed to test whether signatures of past pathogen exposure could be identified by cataloging public T cell receptors. The study profiled the T cell repertoires of 666 subjects by immunosequencing and related them to cytomegalovirus serostatus. Along with the approximately 700-subject first cohort, a separate validation cohort of approximately 110 different subjects was used. To predict cytomegalovirus infection status, the study combined high-throughput TCR immunosequencing, statistical association of individual TCRs with disease status, and machine learning. A later analysis re-examined previously published TCR beta repertoires from roughly 650 donors and added high-resolution HLA genotyping to investigate patterns of TCR occurrence. In the later analysis, no new phenotypic data were used to find candidate immune exposures; instead, reliance was placed on TCR beta sequences and their occurrence across donors. An earlier analysis of 587 of the donors used high-throughput TCR beta sequencing to judge whether each TCR beta V gene segment behaved as functional or pseudogenic. Donor age, sex, ethnicity and CMV serostatus were compiled alongside the repertoire data. Genome-wide SNP genotypes for about 65% of the 666 donors were used in a later genetic analysis, which treated that subset as a discovery cohort. All discovery cohort repertoires had been generated on a single sequencing platform. Both class I and class II loci were covered by HLA typing, at four-digit resolution. The number of donors typed differed by locus, with 629-630 for A, B, C, DRB1 and DQB1, 522 for DQA1, nearly 610 for DPA1, and 450 to 480 for DPB1. Several DR-DQ haplotypes were handled as single units for association and clustering, since linkage in the cohort was strong. Among some 410 genotyped donors of the cohort, an average of around 240,000 unique TCR beta nucleotide sequences was sequenced per donor, of which about 19% were non-productive.

The cohort comprised fewer than 700 healthy bone marrow donors. At the time of sampling, all cohort members were nominally healthy, though unrecorded immune exposures were likely present. The donor tested CMV seronegative, placing the donor among the 350 or so seronegative members of the cohort. Every donor gave a peripheral blood sample, and the peripheral blood mononuclear cells from that sample were used for TCR beta sequencing. The Qiagen DNeasy Blood Extraction Kit was used to extract genomic DNA from the blood cell samples. The research as a whole found: The cohort was sequenced for TCR beta chains only, and without alpha or paired-chain data the features that could be detected were limited. For the cohort, immune exposure information was limited to CMV serostatus. According to a later genetic analysis, donors in an Asian-associated ancestry cluster had fewer N-insertions in productive TCRs than the approximately 710-donor mean. The study gave a list of some 150 TCR beta chains associated with cytomegalovirus. Because the 87-base-pair reads could not distinguish some IMGT-functional V segments, including TRBV6-2 and TRBV6-3, those segments were excluded. In a later analysis, HLA-associated TCR beta chains showed more clonal expansion and lower generation probabilities than non-associated chains that were equally common. An earlier analysis of approximately 530 of the donors showed that most TCR beta V segments appeared in productive rearrangements either about 90% or about 30% of the time, which broadly matched IMGT annotations. HLA typing was unavailable for some donors at each locus, so association tests used only the typed subset. Specific HLA alleles were associated with 16,951 TCR beta sequences at a false discovery rate of 0.05 in a later analysis. A later analysis reported that several top co-occurrence clusters appeared linked to parvovirus B19, influenza, CMV and Epstein-Barr virus. Cytomegalovirus status was reported to be diagnosed by the classifier with high specificity and sensitivity in both the original and validation cohorts. The authors suggested that the approach could potentially be generalized to other disease states and immunological phenotypes. Across donors, most TCR sequences were observed very rarely, whereas some public TCRs were present in many individuals. Because counts were too low, fewer than 20 rarely observed V segments, including chromosome 9 orphons, were excluded from the earlier analysis of around 590 of the donors. When HLA alleles, especially DR and DQ, strongly co-occurred, TCR associations were difficult to assign to individual alleles. In a later analysis, the rate of TCR association differed among HLA loci, with DRB1 alleles having the most associated TCRs and HLA-C alleles having the fewest. A later analysis found that most CMV-associated TCR beta chains appeared HLA-restricted, with HLA associations seemingly driven largely by CMV exposure. A further reported finding was that TCR beta sequences accurately predicted the HLA-A and HLA-B alleles for most subjects in the first cohort. A later genetic analysis associated a missense DCLRE1C variant with V-gene and J-gene trimming of TCR beta chains, and an independent cohort replicated the association. The sequencing pipeline was judged likely to have produced a cluster of highly shared sequence variants as a technical artifact. Linkage disequilibrium might explain the correlated functional status among segregating V segments, but an unknown experimental factor could not be ruled out. The presence/absence analyses assumed that sequencing depth was roughly uniform across donors, and that assumption may not be true. A few of the identified cytomegalovirus-associated TCR beta chains were confirmed in vitro to be specific for cytomegalovirus antigens.

For this clone: Its antigen is still unknown. Nothing much larger sits one base from this clone, and base qualities are not available.

CDR3 length: 12 amino acids, cysteine to phenylalanine. The DNA shown is the 36-base CDR3, in frame from base 1. As encoded in the germline V gene, CDR1 is KGHSH while CDR2 is LQKENI. The trim is 3 bases for V and 6 bases for J, with a gap of 9 bases between the germline ends. Libraries were built with the immunoSEQ multiplex PCR assay. The multiplex PCR relied on a mix of 60 forward primers for TCR Vbeta segments and 13 reverse primers for TCR Jbeta segments. The CDR3 region of rearranged TCR beta genes was amplified from genomic DNA with a multiplex PCR assay. On the Illumina HiSeq System, the amplified TCR beta libraries were sequenced as 87-base-pair reads. The study's processing was this. In a later analysis, roughly 80 million unique TCR beta chains were counted across the 500 to 850 repertoires, and roughly 10 million of these chains were shared by at least two donors. To remove PCR and sequencing errors, raw reads were error-corrected and collapsed into unique sequences using a nearest-neighbor algorithm that merged closely related sequences. Alignment of CDR3 sequences to IMGT reference sequences was used to assign V, D and J gene segments. For a sequence to be retained, a match of at least six nucleotides was required to both a V gene segment and a J gene segment. A rearrangement counted as productive if the CDR3 had no stop codons and remained in frame with V and J, and every other rearrangement counted as non-productive. Following IMGT convention, CDR3 was defined as the stretch from the second conserved V-encoded cysteine to the conserved J-encoded phenylalanine. The earlier analysis of 450 to 750 of the donors excluded any sequence lacking an unambiguous match to a single V gene segment. In an earlier analysis of about 590 of the donors, a V segment was called functional when productive rearrangements were above 56.7%, and segregating when the standard deviation between donors exceeded 5%. A statistical classification framework was developed to diagnose cytomegalovirus status using the catalog of TCR beta chain sequences. A later analysis assigned V and J genes by comparing TCR nucleotide sequences with IMGT/GENE-DB human TR gene sequences. Using the TCRdist pipeline, a later analysis assigned CDR3 sequences along with most-parsimonious VDJ recombination scenarios. In a later analysis, each TCR beta chain was defined by its CDR3 amino acid sequence together with its V-gene family, and reads lacking a unique V-gene family were excluded. As a way to deal with suspected cross-contamination and a sequencing artifact, a later analysis dropped 640 or so nucleotide sequences that were highly shared and had low generation probability. For each public chain, a later analysis derived a clonal expansion index from normalized ranks of inferred template counts within each repertoire. A later analysis computed generation probabilities with a VDJ recombination model fitted to out-of-frame rearrangements, and checked the results against IGoR. A later analysis scored TCR-TCR, TCR-HLA and TCR-CMV co-occurrence with hypergeometric tests, applying a repertoire-size bias correction to TCR pairs. False discovery rates were estimated in a later analysis by permuting HLA or CMV assignments 20 times. In a later analysis, co-occurring TCRs were grouped with DBSCAN, and TCRdist sequence similarity was added when clustering was performed within HLA-allele-positive subsets. Repertoires with fewer than 30,000 or more than 120,000 public chains, plus five repertoires with anomalous nucleotide sharing, were excluded from co-occurrence clustering. TCRdb retrieved this table from immuneACCESS and kept in-frame rearrangements only. Not all clones are present; in checked studies, unresolved V genes account for under half, and no reason is known for the remainder. V, J and clone size are those of that table, while D and trimming were read from the DNA. The sample contains about 130,000 clones, 70% to 85% of them found a single time. Approximately 2.6% of the sample goes to the ten largest clones.

Material for sequencing was PBMCs. The chain uses TRBV18 and TRBJ2-7; TRBD2 could be the D gene, as 6 bases match. The sequence was obtained from a man in his forties or fifties in good health and CMV-seronegative. The CDR3: CASSPEGSEQYF. The sequenced DNA is TGTGCCAGCTCACCGGAGGGCAGCGAGCAGTACTTC.